This T cell receptor beta chain was found in a study of blood T cell repertoires in COVID-19. Overall study: COVID-19 samples, acute and convalescent, were from the United States, Italy and Spain. In each case, the material was cDNA or gDNA derived from T cells, B-cell-depleted T cells, or PBMCs.

TCRdb's copy holds only in-frame clones and misses some; the assay was immunoSEQ multiplex PCR. The repertoire holds approximately 120,000 clones, with approximately 74% as singletons. CDR3 length: 14 residues. CDR1 SGHRS and CDR2 YFSETQ come from the germline V gene. V shed 3 bases and J 11 bases; nucleotides not matched to a gene: 13. The chain carries TRBV5-1 and TRBJ2-7; 8 bases agree with TRBD1. The sample was peripheral blood. The origin of this receptor is a man older than 75 with COVID-19, enrolled during active disease. CDR3 DNA: TGCGCCAGCAGCTCGGGACAGGAGGCCCTTATGAAGTACTTC. Translated, it gives CASSSGQEALMKYF.